This is a list of T cell receptor beta chains from one sample in a study of blood T cell repertoires in COVID-19. This table comes from immunoSEQ multiplex PCR, and its TCRdb copy is limited to in-frame clones, with some not included. This sample has around 140,000 clones, with roughly 80% found just once. Sequencing was done on a sample of peripheral blood. Every receptor here comes from a woman over 75 with acute or convalescent COVID-19. CDR3s include the opening cysteine and the closing phenylalanine or tryptophan. A D gene is named only where the DNA matches it firmly. A clone size is listed for some rows: how often the clone was seen (once, few, many), or a class if it is expanded.

j_call d_call v_call clone_size cdr3_nt cdr3_aa
TRBJ2-2 NA TRBV7-2 NA TGTGCCAGCAGCTTAGCGCTAAGCCCGGGGGGGGAGCTGTTTTTT CASSLALSPGGELFF
TRBJ1-4 NA TRBV19 NA TGTGCCAGTTCCCCCGAACGAGAGGCGAATGAAAAACTGTTTTTT CASSPEREANEKLFF
TRBJ2-3 TRBD2 TRBV7-8 NA TGTGCCAGCAGCTCTGGACTAGCGGGGGGCACAGATACGCAGTATTTT CASSSGLAGGTDTQYF
TRBJ2-1 TRBD2 TRBV9 once TGTGCCAGCAGCGTAGCCTCAGCGGGAGAAACCTACAATGAGCAGTTCTTC CASSVASAGETYNEQFF
TRBJ2-7 NA TRBV3-1/TRBV3-2 NA TGTGCCAGCAGCCCCGGACAGATCTACGAGCAGTACTTC CASSPGQIYEQYF
TRBJ1-6 NA TRBV4-3 NA TGCGCCAGCAGCCCCCAACCCGCTGCGCTCTCACCCCTCCACTTT CASSPQPAALSPLHF
TRBJ1-3 NA TRBV2 NA TGTGCCAGCAGTGAAGCCGCGGGGGTACGGGGAAACACCATATATTTT CASSEAAGVRGNTIYF
TRBJ2-2 NA TRBV4-3 few TGCGCCAGCAGCCAAGATAACTACGTAGGGCAGGGGACCGGGGAGCTGTTTTTT CASSQDNYVGQGTGELFF
TRBJ2-7 NA TRBV7-9 NA TGTGCCAGCAAGGGGGATAGCTACGAGCAGTACTTC CASKGDSYEQYF
TRBJ2-3 TRBD2 TRBV3-1/TRBV3-2 once TGTGCCAGCAGCCTAGGGGGGACTAGCGGAAGCACAGATACGCAGTATTTT CASSLGGTSGSTDTQYF
TRBJ2-3 NA TRBV20-1 NA TGCAGTGCTAGGCAGGCAGATACGCAGTATTTT CSARQADTQYF
TRBJ2-3 TRBD2 TRBV4-1 NA TGCGCCAGCAGCCAAGATAAAAGCGGGGGGCGGGGAGATACGCAGTATTTT CASSQDKSGGRGDTQYF
TRBJ2-7 TRBD1 TRBV5-5 NA TGTGCCAGCAGCTTTGGACAGGGGGCGCAATACGAGCAGTACTTC CASSFGQGAQYEQYF
TRBJ1-2 NA TRBV2 NA TGTGCCAGCAGTGACAGCTATGGCTACACCTTC CASSDSYGYTF